This is a list of T cell receptor beta chains from one sample in a study of blood T cell repertoires in COVID-19. Generated by immunoSEQ multiplex PCR, the TCRdb table keeps only in-frame clones and is missing some. The table shows 200,000 or so clones, with about 88% occurring only once. The sample was peripheral blood. The receptors stem from a man aged 65 to 85 with active or convalescent COVID-19. Each CDR3 is given with its conserved first and last residue. The size entry is marked missing in some rows and otherwise reads once, few, many or a size class.

J gene	V gene	clone size	CDR3 protein
TRBJ1-3	TRBV7-9	NA	CASSPREGSSGNTIYF
TRBJ2-1	TRBV7-9	once	CASSLVADRIEQFF
TRBJ2-2	TRBV5-1	NA	CASSLISGTANTGELFF
TRBJ1-5	TRBV4-1	NA	CASSQDPGTVNQPQHF
TRBJ1-4	TRBV10-1	NA	CASSELSGTGEKLFF
TRBJ2-5	TRBV27	NA	CASSLKGLAEETQYF
TRBJ2-7	TRBV27	NA	CASSLGQSYEQYF
TRBJ2-3	TRBV4-1	NA	CASSRFTQGAGDTQYF
TRBJ1-3	TRBV6-6	NA	CASSYSAMSSGNTIYF
TRBJ2-5	TRBV2	NA	CASTRERAGGTQYF
TRBJ2-1	TRBV6-5	NA	CASSYRAAGTGEQFF
TRBJ2-3	TRBV28	few	CASSSSSGGHTDTQYF
TRBJ2-7	TRBV12-3/TRBV12-4	once	CASRTGTGSEQYF
TRBJ2-1	TRBV2	NA	CASKGAEQFF
TRBJ1-1	TRBV28	NA	CASSFGEAAEAFF
TRBJ2-2	TRBV7-9	NA	CASRTNRGLAGTQGELFF
TRBJ1-1	TRBV5-6	NA	CASSLVAGGMSTEAFF
TRBJ2-3	TRBV27	NA	CASSPGQGPTDTQYF
TRBJ2-1	TRBV6-1	NA	CASSEATGIGEQFF
TRBJ1-1	TRBV7-9	NA	CASSPLGRAFF
TRBJ2-1	TRBV3-1/TRBV3-2	NA	CASSGTSGSLDEQFF
TRBJ1-2	TRBV19	NA	CASSPRQGIYGYTF
TRBJ1-6	TRBV6-2/TRBV6-3	NA	CASSYSKDRSYNSPLHF
TRBJ2-6	TRBV19	NA	CASSPPTGVAGANVLTF
TRBJ1-6	TRBV11-2	NA	CASSPLRDRGPSSLHF
TRBJ2-5	TRBV5-1	NA	CASSFTSGGETQYF
TRBJ1-6	TRBV9	NA	CASSAPGQETNSPLHF
TRBJ2-7	TRBV7-9	NA	CASSPSGAGGGHEQYF